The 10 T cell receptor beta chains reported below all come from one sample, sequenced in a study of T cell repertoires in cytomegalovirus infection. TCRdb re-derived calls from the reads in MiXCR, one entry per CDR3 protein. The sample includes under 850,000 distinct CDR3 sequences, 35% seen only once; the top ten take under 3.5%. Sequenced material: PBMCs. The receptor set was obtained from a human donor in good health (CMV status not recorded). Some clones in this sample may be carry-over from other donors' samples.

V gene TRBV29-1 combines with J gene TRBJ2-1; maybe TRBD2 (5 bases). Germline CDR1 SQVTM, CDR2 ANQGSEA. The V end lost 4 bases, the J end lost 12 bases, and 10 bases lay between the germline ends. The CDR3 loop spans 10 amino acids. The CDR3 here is CSVVGEGQFF. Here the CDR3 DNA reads TGCAGCGTTGTCGGCGAGGGGCAGTTCTTC.

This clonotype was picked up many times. The CDR3 is CASSLTSGRAGETQYF. DNA of the CDR3: TGTGCCAGCAGCCTCACTAGCGGGAGGGCCGGAGAGACCCAGTACTTC. The J gene is TRBJ2-5, the V gene TRBV6-1, with 13 bases fitting TRBD2. The CDR3 is made up of 16 amino acids. From germline, CDR1 is MNHNS and CDR2 SASEGT. V was pared by 6 bases and J by 4 bases, with 8 bases of the junction left unmatched.

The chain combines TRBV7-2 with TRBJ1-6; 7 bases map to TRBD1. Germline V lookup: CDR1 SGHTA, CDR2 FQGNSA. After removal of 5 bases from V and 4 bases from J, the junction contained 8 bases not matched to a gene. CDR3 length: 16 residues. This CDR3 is CASSPGTEGYNSPLHF. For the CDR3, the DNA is TGTGCCAGCAGCCCTGGGACAGAAGGGTATAATTCACCCCTCCACTTT.

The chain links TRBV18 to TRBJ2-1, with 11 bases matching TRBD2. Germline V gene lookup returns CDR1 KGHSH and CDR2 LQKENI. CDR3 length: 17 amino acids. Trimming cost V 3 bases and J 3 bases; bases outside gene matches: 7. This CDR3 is CASSPQTSGTVYNEQFF. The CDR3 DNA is TGTGCCAGCTCACCCCAGACTAGCGGGACAGTCTACAATGAGCAGTTCTTC.

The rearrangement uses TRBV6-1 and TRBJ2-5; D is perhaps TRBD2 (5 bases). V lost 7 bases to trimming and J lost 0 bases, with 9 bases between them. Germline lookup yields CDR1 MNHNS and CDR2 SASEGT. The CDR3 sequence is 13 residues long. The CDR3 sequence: CASTALDQETQYF. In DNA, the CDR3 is TGTGCCAGCACCGCACTAGACCAAGAGACCCAGTACTTC.

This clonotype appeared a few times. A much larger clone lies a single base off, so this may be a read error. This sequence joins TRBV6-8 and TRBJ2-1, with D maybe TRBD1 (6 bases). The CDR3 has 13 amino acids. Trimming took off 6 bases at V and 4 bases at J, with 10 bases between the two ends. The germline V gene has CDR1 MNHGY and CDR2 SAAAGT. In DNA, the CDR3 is TGTGCCAGCAGATTAGGACAGTACAATGAGCAGTTCTTC. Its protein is CASRLGQYNEQFF.

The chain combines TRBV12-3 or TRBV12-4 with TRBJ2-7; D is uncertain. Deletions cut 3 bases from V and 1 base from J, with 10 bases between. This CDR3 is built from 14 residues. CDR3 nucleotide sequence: TGTGCCAGCAGTTTTATTTCAGCGTCCTACGAGCAGTACTTC. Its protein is CASSFISASYEQYF.

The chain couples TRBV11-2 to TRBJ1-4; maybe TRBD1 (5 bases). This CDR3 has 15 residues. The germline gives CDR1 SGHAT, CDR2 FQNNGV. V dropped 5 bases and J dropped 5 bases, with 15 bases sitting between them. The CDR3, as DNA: TGTGCCAGCAGCGTATACCGGGGCTGGAATGAAAAACTGTTTTTT. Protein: CASSVYRGWNEKLFF.

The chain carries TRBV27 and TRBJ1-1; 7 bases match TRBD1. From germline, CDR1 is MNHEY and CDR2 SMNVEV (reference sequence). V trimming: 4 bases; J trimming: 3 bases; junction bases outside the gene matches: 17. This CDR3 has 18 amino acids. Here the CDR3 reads CASSSPNRGAPRDTEAFF. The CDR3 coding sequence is TGTGCCAGCAGTTCCCCCAACAGGGGTGCCCCCAGGGACACTGAAGCTTTCTTT.

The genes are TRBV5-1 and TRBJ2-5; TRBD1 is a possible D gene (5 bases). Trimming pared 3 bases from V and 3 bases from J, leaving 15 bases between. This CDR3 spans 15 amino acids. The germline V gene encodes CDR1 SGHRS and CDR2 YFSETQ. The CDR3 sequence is CASSSSRTSEETQYF. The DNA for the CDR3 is TGCGCCAGCAGCTCATCCCGGACATCCGAAGAGACCCAGTACTTC.